This T cell receptor beta chain was retrieved from a study of Ad26.COV2.S vaccination and SARS-CoV-2 variants. Study-level information: The donor participated in the COV1001 trial, in its Ad26.COV2.S arm. Ad26.COV2.S shots went into the muscle once or twice, 56 days apart.

Treatment indicated: about 20 received Ad26.COV2.S at low or high dose, single or two shots; five or six received placebo; per-sample allocation not given. Samples were taken on day 63 after the first vaccine or placebo injection. SARS-CoV-2 spike from the Wuhan strain was encoded by the vaccine, an Ad26 vector. Produced via immunoSEQ multiplex PCR; TCRdb's table is partial and in-frame only. This sample has about 420,000 clones; 88% occur once, and the top ten carry approximately 4%. The CDR3 contains 16 residues. CDR1 LGHDT and CDR2 YNNKEL come from the germline V gene (reference sequence). The trim removed 1 base at V and 5 bases at J, leaving 11 bases unmatched.

The receptor was isolated from a person aged 18 to 65 who received the Ad26.COV2.S COVID-19 vaccine or a placebo. The sequencing used peripheral blood, collected in a trial of Ad26.COV2.S vaccine versus placebo. The chain has TRBV3-1 (or the pseudogene TRBV3-2) and TRBJ2-7; 7 positions match TRBD2. The chain's CDR3 is CASSQGLRWGGDEQYF. CDR3 in DNA: TGTGCCAGCAGCCAAGGGCTCCGGTGGGGGGGGGACGAGCAGTACTTC.